This T cell receptor (beta chain) was sequenced in a study of early T cells in non-severe SARS-CoV-2 infection (dated by TCRdb to about 2021). Describing the broader study: Because TCR sequencing was done on bulk RNA from unsorted whole blood, the alpha and beta chains could not be paired. Broader findings and caveats from the paper: Matching against VDJdb was skewed toward anti-spike CD8 responses, likely underestimated virus-specific expansions, and missed private and CD4 specificities.

This clonotype has ten or more counts. Its antigen is currently not known. One base away there is no much larger clone; base qualities are not given. A distance of 9 bases separates the germline ends of V and J, which lose 1 base and 3 bases respectively. The cysteine opens and the phenylalanine closes a CDR3 of 14 amino acids. Just the 42-base CDR3 DNA is kept, in frame starting at base 1. Reading the germline V gene gives CDR1 LGHNA and CDR2 YSLEER. Library method: 5' RACE. The data were produced on a NextSeq 500. Unique molecular identifiers were attached to individual cDNA molecules in the TCR library protocol so that sequencing error and PCR bias could be corrected. Both TCR alpha and beta chains were sequenced, and tight co-correlation was observed between alpha and beta sequence abundances in each sample. As for how the authors treated the data: Decombinator V4 was used to annotate TCR sequences for V gene, J gene and CDR3. Expanded TCRs were defined as changing significantly between any two time points under a Poisson model with p below 0.0001. TCR abundances were normalised to the total number of TCRs sequenced per sample and expressed as counts per million. TRAV1-2 paired with TRAJ12, TRAJ20 or TRAJ33 defined MAIT TCRs, while TRAV10 paired with TRAJ18 defined iNKT TCRs. VDJdb, accessed on 1 November 2021, was searched for TCRs annotated for CMV, EBV and SARS-CoV-2, and TCRs annotated for more than one antigen were excluded. The public sequencing data were trimmed at Q25 with fastp and processed into clonotypes with MiXCR by TCRdb, which kept only in-frame beta chains. CDR3 protein sequences are deduplicated, and each keeps its most common genes and DNA. These V and J calls originate from TCRdb's pipeline instead of the authors' own analysis. The sample table lists around 49,000 distinct CDR3 sequences, around 4% of them with a count of one. The leading ten clones occupy 5.5% to 6.5% of the sample.

The study was a case-control design nested within a healthcare worker cohort in London, UK, with weekly nasopharyngeal swab PCR tests and blood sampling. Healthcare workers were recruited between 23 and 31 March 2020, during the week of the UK lockdown, and were followed weekly for up to roughly 16 weeks. Sample: whole blood. The chain is assembled from TRBV4-3 and TRBJ1-1; no D gene call is confident. This receptor was obtained from an adult who was a healthcare worker with PCR-confirmed SARS-CoV-2 infection or an uninfected control (not recorded which). The CDR3 sequence is CASSQAPKYTEAFF. At the DNA level, the sequence is TGCGCCAGCAGCCAAGCCCCGAAATACACTGAAGCTTTCTTT.